These 30 T cell receptor beta chains were all obtained from the same sample, sequenced in a study of blood T cells in healthy people across ages. Next came a second PCR, run for about 7 to 11 cycles, which used a sample-barcoded 5' primer along with a J-beta primer mix. TCRdb reprocessed the 5' RACE reads via MiXCR and lists one record per CDR3 protein. The sample yields roughly 1.5 million distinct CDR3 sequences, about 42% seen once. Sequenced material: blood. The receptors were sampled from a woman in her late teens or twenties in good health.

As DNA, the CDR3 is TGTGCCAGCACCAATCAAGGGGGCCGTGGGCCCAGCTACGAGCAGTACTTC. This encodes CASTNQGGRGPSYEQYF. The J gene is TRBJ2-7, the V gene TRBV6-2 or TRBV6-3, with TRBD1 matching 7 bases. The CDR3 sequence is 17 residues long. J gave up 3 bases and V 7 bases, and 18 bases lay outside the gene matches. CDR1 and CDR2 (germline): MNHEY, SVGEGT.

V is TRBV20-1 and J is TRBJ2-1; D uncertain. The CDR3 sequence is 14 residues long. Between the trimmed V and J ends, which lost 3 bases and 10 bases, there was a span of 19 bases. CDR1 DFQATT and CDR2 SNEGSKA come from the germline V gene (reference sequence). The CDR3 region is CSASGVMATYEQFF. The CDR3 DNA follows: TGCAGTGCTAGCGGCGTTATGGCGACCTACGAGCAGTTCTTC.

This rearrangement joins TRBV4-2 to TRBJ1-2; tentatively, D is TRBD1 (6 bases). The CDR3 runs 15 residues. Germline CDR1 and CDR2: LGHNA and YNFKEQ. Trimming shortened V by 0 bases and J by 9 bases, and 17 bases separated the two germline ends. The chain's CDR3 is CASSQDSIGGESYTF. DNA for the CDR3: TGTGCCAGCAGCCAAGATAGTATAGGGGGAGAAAGCTACACCTTC.

Worth noting for this clonotype: Being one base from a much bigger clone, this may be a read error. This chain uses TRBV29-1 with TRBJ2-7; possibly TRBD1 for D (5 bases). CDR3 length: 11 amino acids. Germline V gene sequence: CDR1 SQVTM, CDR2 ANQGSEA. The CDR3 coding sequence is TGCAGCGTTGAAGGGGGCTACAAGCAGTACTTC. Its translation is CSVEGGYKQYF.

The chain employs TRBV5-1 and TRBJ2-7, with D uncertain. Germline values: CDR1 SGHRS, CDR2 YFSETQ. V gave up 4 bases and J gave up 6 bases, with 14 bases separating them. The CDR3 totals 13 residues. The CDR3 region is CASSDIVNSEQYF. DNA for the CDR3: TGCGCCAGCAGCGATATAGTGAACTCCGAGCAGTACTTC.

The table lists this clonotype with a few counts. V gene TRBV12-3 or TRBV12-4 combines with J gene TRBJ1-1; D is uncertain. The V end lost 5 bases, the J end lost 1 base, and 14 bases lay between the germline ends. The CDR3 has 15 amino acids. The DNA for the CDR3 is TGTGCCAGCAGTCCCCCATACAGACAGAACACTGAAGCTTTCTTT. Its protein is CASSPPYRQNTEAFF.

Notes on this clonotype: One end of the junction is discordant with germline, which a read error may explain. The chain combines TRBV24-1 with TRBJ2-3; D is perhaps TRBD1 (6 bases). Germline values: CDR1 KGHDR, CDR2 SFDVKD. CDR3 length equals 16 residues. DNA of the CDR3: TGTGCCACCAGTGGTGGACAGTTCTATAGCACAGATACGCGGTATTTT. It codes for CATSGGQFYSTDTRYF.

This clonotype was recorded a few times. This sequence joins TRBV14 and TRBJ2-1; possibly TRBD2 for D (5 bases). Germline lookup yields CDR1 SGHDN and CDR2 FVKESK. This CDR3 region has 14 residues. Trimming shortened V by 0 bases and J by 4 bases, and 7 bases separated the two germline ends. This chain's CDR3 is CASSQEADYNEQFF. Written as DNA, the CDR3 is TGTGCCAGCAGCCAAGAAGCGGATTACAATGAGCAGTTCTTC.

The table lists this clonotype with a few counts. The chain carries TRBV29-1 and TRBJ2-1, with 8 bases identical to TRBD1. The CDR3 contains 13 residues. V lost 3 bases to trimming and J lost 8 bases; unmatched junction nucleotides: 6. CDR1 and CDR2 from the germline V gene are SQVTM and ANQGSEA. The CDR3 DNA follows: TGCAGCGTTGACGGGCAGGGGGCAGATGAGCAGTTCTTC. This encodes CSVDGQGADEQFF.

The chain joins TRBV7-3 to TRBJ2-1; 7 positions agree with TRBD2. The V and J ends lost 2 bases and 3 bases, in that order; junction bases with no gene match: 4. Germline loops: CDR1 SGHTA, CDR2 FQGTGA. CDR3 size: 15 residues. The CDR3 sequence is CASSLQGGDYNEQFF. The CDR3 DNA is TGTGCCAGCAGCTTACAGGGAGGGGACTACAATGAGCAGTTCTTC.

This sequence joins TRBV20-1 and TRBJ2-3; 8 bases agree with TRBD2. CDR1 is DFQATT and CDR2 is SNEGSKA in the germline V gene (reference sequence). The trim removed 5 bases at V and 2 bases at J, leaving 9 bases unmatched. The length of the CDR3 is 15 residues. The CDR3 sequence is CSAAPGTRYTDTQYF. CDR3 nucleotide sequence: TGCAGTGCTGCCCCCGGGACTAGATACACAGATACGCAGTATTTT.

The V and J genes are TRBV15 and TRBJ2-7, with 9 bases matching TRBD1. V gave up 4 bases and J gave up 3 bases; unmatched junction bases: 4. This CDR3 comprises 14 residues. The germline gives CDR1 LNHNV, CDR2 YYDKDF (reference sequence). CDR3: CATSKAGQGYEQYF. The CDR3 region has the DNA TGTGCCACCAGCAAAGCGGGACAGGGCTACGAGCAGTACTTC.

This chain uses TRBV6-5 with TRBJ2-2; 10 bases line up with TRBD1. The CDR3 covers 16 residues. Germline V gives CDR1 MNHEY, CDR2 SVGAGI. Trimming cost V 6 bases and J 5 bases; bases outside gene matches: 9. The DNA of the CDR3 is TGTGCCAGCAGAAGGACAGGGGGATATGGGACCGGGGAGCTGTTTTTT. Its protein is CASRRTGGYGTGELFF.

The chain employs TRBV28 and TRBJ1-5; 11 positions match TRBD1. With 4 bases clipped from V and 5 bases from J, the junction kept 7 bases outside the gene matches. The CDR3 extends over 16 amino acids. The germline CDR1 and CDR2 sequences are MDHEN and SYDVKM. The CDR3, as DNA: TGTGCCAGCAGTTCATCGGGACAGGGGGAACATCAGCCCCAGCATTTT. Translating it yields CASSSSGQGEHQPQHF.

The gene calls are TRBV5-1 and TRBJ2-1, with 7 positions matching TRBD1. The CDR3 length is 16 residues. Germline values: CDR1 SGHRS, CDR2 YFSETQ. The ends lost 3 bases at V and 7 bases at J; junction bases unmatched: 13. The CDR3 DNA sequence: TGCGCCAGCAGCTGGGGACCGGGACAGAGGGGGAATGAGCAGTTCTTC. It translates to CASSWGPGQRGNEQFF.

This clonotype was detected only once. The chain joins TRBV7-8 to TRBJ2-1; either TRBD1 or TRBD2 may fit D (5 bases each). The CDR3 is made up of 15 amino acids. V shed 0 bases and J shed 13 bases, with 19 bases lying between them. The germline CDR1 and CDR2 sequences are SGHVS and FQNEAQ. The CDR3 bases are TGTGCCAGCAGCTTAGCATTTATCCCCCGGGACCCACAGTTCTTC. Translating it yields CASSLAFIPRDPQFF. The whole variable domain, remainder taken from reference TRBV7-8 and TRBJ2-1, is GAGVSQSPRYKVAKRGQDVALRCDPISGHVSLFWYQQALGQGPEFLTYFQNEAQLDKSGLPSDRFFAERPEGSVSTLKIQRTQQEDSAVYLCASSLAFIPRDPQFFGPGTRLTVL.

This clonotype appeared a few times. V and J are TRBV7-2 and TRBJ2-7; maybe TRBD2 (6 bases). V lost 1 base, J lost 1 base, and 20 bases lay in between. The CDR3 has 18 residues. Germline CDR1 reads SGHTA; CDR2 reads FQGNSA. The CDR3 region is CASSLGPPSEIGSYEQYF. In DNA form, the CDR3 reads TGTGCCAGCAGCTTAGGACCCCCTAGCGAAATAGGGTCCTACGAGCAGTACTTC.

The chain carries TRBV15 and TRBJ2-1, with D maybe TRBD1 (5 bases). CDR3 size: 15 residues. The germline V gene encodes CDR1 LNHNV and CDR2 YYDKDF (reference sequence). V was clipped by 2 bases and J by 5 bases, with 13 bases between them. The CDR3 DNA reads TGTGCCACCAGCAGACTGGCAGGGATTGACAATGAGCAGTTCTTC. Its translation is CATSRLAGIDNEQFF.

In this sample, this clonotype turned up a few times. The CDR3 sequence is CASSIGQHGVETQYF. CDR3 bases: TGTGCCAGTAGTATCGGGCAGCACGGGGTGGAGACCCAGTACTTC. The chain is built from TRBV19 and TRBJ2-5, with D perhaps TRBD2 (5 bases). CDR1 is LNHDA and CDR2 is SQIVND in the germline V gene (reference sequence). The CDR3 spans 15 residues. Trimming pared 3 bases from V and 5 bases from J, leaving 16 bases between.

The chain employs TRBV12-3 or TRBV12-4 and TRBJ2-5, with D tentatively TRBD1 (6 bases). The better agreement between TRBJ2-7 and the DNA end casts doubt on the J call. The CDR3 spans 15 residues. In DNA form, the CDR3 reads TGTGCCAGCAGTTTGGGTTGGCAGGGGATAAACGAGCAGTACTTC. This sequence encodes CASSLGWQGINEQYF.

This clonotype was found once. One end of the junction does not line up with germline, which may come from a read error. DNA for the CDR3: TGCGCCGGCAGACCTATGGGACAGAACTATGGCTACACCTTC. This gives the protein CAGRPMGQNYGYTF. The chain recombines TRBV4-1 with TRBJ1-2; 7 positions agree with TRBD1. Germline CDR1 reads MGHRA; CDR2 reads YSYEKL. The CDR3 runs to 14 residues.

This clonotype turned up a few times. One end of the junction varies from germline; a read error may be responsible. The chain has TRBV14 and TRBJ1-2; TRBD1 agrees at 9 bases. Germline assignment: CDR1 SGHDN and CDR2 FVKESK. CDR3 length: 13 residues. CDR3 protein: CASSQDRGLGYTF. CDR3 DNA sequence: TGCGCCAGCAGCCAGGACAGGGGTCTTGGCTACACCTTC.

This chain connects TRBV27 to TRBJ2-4; D perhaps matches TRBD1 (6 bases). Deletions cut 2 bases from V and 8 bases from J, with 16 bases between. This CDR3 comprises 15 residues. Germline V gives CDR1 MNHEY, CDR2 SMNVEV (reference sequence). Here the CDR3 reads CASSLLDRPGHIQYF. The DNA of the CDR3 is TGTGCCAGCAGTTTACTGGACAGACCCGGGCACATTCAGTACTTC.

The rearrangement joins TRBV4-3 to TRBJ2-7; 7 bases match TRBD2. Trimming at V came to 1 base and at J to 5 bases, leaving 5 bases not matched to a gene. The germline V gene encodes CDR1 LGHNA and CDR2 YSLEER. The CDR3 spans 14 residues. CDR3 DNA: TGCGCCAGCAGCCAAGTGCCAGGGAGGGACGAGCAGTACTTC. Translation gives CASSQVPGRDEQYF.

The chain combines TRBV29-1 with TRBJ2-5; no clear D gene. Per germline, CDR1 SQVTM and CDR2 ANQGSEA. CDR3 length: 13 residues. With 4 bases removed from V and 5 bases from J, the gap between germline ends came to 14 bases. The CDR3 loop is CSVGPKLRETQYF. The CDR3 DNA reads TGCAGCGTTGGCCCGAAACTTCGGGAGACCCAGTACTTC.

This clonotype was observed a few times. The CDR3 reads CASSLPEGDTQYF. The DNA for the CDR3 is TGCGCCAGCAGTCTGCCGGAAGGGGATACGCAGTATTTT. The chain is built from TRBV5-1 and TRBJ2-3; D ambiguous. V lost 5 bases and J 6 bases, leaving 13 bases between the germline ends. The CDR3 contains 13 residues. Germline-derived CDR1 and CDR2 are SGHRS and YFSETQ.

The rearrangement uses TRBV20-1 and TRBJ1-4; no clear D. The CDR3 contains 12 residues. The V gene lost 4 bases and the J gene lost 6 bases, with 9 bases spanning the gap. CDR1 and CDR2 from the germline V gene are DFQATT and SNEGSKA (reference sequence). The CDR3 sequence is CSAKGGHEKLFF. In nucleotides, the CDR3 is TGCAGTGCTAAGGGTGGTCATGAAAAACTGTTTTTT.

The chain recombines TRBV20-1 with TRBJ2-5, with unresolved D. The end of the DNA aligns better with TRBJ2-7, so the J call may be wrong. The CDR3 extends over 14 amino acids. Germline V gene sequence: CDR1 DFQATT, CDR2 SNEGSKA (reference sequence). CDR3 coding DNA: TGCAGTGCTAGGCCCCACTACGGCGTCGACGAGCAGTACTTC. This sequence encodes CSARPHYGVDEQYF.

The V and J genes are TRBV27 and TRBJ1-6, with D maybe TRBD1 (5 bases). Trimming pared 3 bases from V and 15 bases from J, leaving 12 bases between. The CDR3 is made up of 12 amino acids. Germline assignment: CDR1 MNHEY and CDR2 SMNVEV (reference sequence). This CDR3 is CASSFGTGHLHF. The CDR3 DNA is TGTGCCAGCAGTTTTGGGACCGGCCACCTCCACTTT.

The rearrangement uses TRBV7-2 and TRBJ2-7; 7 nucleotides align to TRBD2. The trim removed 5 bases at V and 0 bases at J, leaving 7 bases unmatched. This CDR3 is 15 amino acids long. The germline V gene encodes CDR1 SGHTA and CDR2 FQGNSA. In DNA, the CDR3 is TGTGCCAGCAGCCGGGACTACAGAAGCTCCTACGAGCAGTACTTC. It is translated as CASSRDYRSSYEQYF.